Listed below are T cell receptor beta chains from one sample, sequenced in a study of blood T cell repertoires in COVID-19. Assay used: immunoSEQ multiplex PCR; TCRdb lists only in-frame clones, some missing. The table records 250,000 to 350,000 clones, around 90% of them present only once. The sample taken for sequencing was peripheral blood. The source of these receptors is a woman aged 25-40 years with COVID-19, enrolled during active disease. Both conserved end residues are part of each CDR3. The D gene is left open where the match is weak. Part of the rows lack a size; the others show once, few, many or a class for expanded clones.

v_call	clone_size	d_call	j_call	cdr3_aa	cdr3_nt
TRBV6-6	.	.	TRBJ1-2	CASSLADRSYGYTF	TGTGCCAGCAGCCTTGCGGACAGATCCTATGGCTACACCTTC
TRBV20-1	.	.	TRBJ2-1	CSASMAQSSYNEQFF	TGCAGTGCTAGTATGGCACAGAGCTCCTACAATGAGCAGTTCTTC
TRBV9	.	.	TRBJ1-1	CASSPQPRPGPNTEAFF	TGTGCCAGCAGCCCACAACCCCGTCCAGGCCCGAACACTGAAGCTTTCTTT
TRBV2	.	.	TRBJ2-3	CASSARGARADTQYF	TGTGCCAGCAGTGCACGGGGGGCGAGAGCAGATACGCAGTATTTT
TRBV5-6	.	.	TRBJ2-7	CASSLWRSSYEQYF	TGTGCCAGCAGCCTATGGAGGAGCTCCTACGAGCAGTACTTC
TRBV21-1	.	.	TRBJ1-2	CASSGKGARDYGYTF	TGTGCCAGCAGCGGGAAGGGCGCGCGGGACTATGGCTACACCTTC
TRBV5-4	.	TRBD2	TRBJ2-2	CASSLGPLAGGTGELFF	TGTGCCAGCAGCTTGGGGCCACTAGCGGGAGGAACCGGGGAGCTGTTTTTT
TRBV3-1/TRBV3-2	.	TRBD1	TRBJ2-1	CASSHTGQGLNEQFF	TGTGCCAGCAGCCACACGGGACAGGGGCTCAATGAGCAGTTCTTC
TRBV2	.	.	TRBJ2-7	CASKQGLGYEQYF	TGTGCCAGCAAACAGGGTCTTGGCTACGAGCAGTACTTC
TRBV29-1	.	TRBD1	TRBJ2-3	CSVRQGDTQYF	TGCAGCGTGCGACAGGGGGATACGCAGTATTTT
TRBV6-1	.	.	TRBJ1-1	CASSEGWRGMNTEAFF	TGTGCCAGCAGTGAAGGGTGGCGAGGGATGAACACTGAAGCTTTCTTT
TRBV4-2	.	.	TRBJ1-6	CASSQGAANNNSPLHF	TGTGCCAGCAGCCAAGGGGCCGCCAATAATAATTCACCCCTCCACTTT
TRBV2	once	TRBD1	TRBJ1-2	CATSQGKYGYTF	TGTGCCACGTCACAGGGGAAATATGGCTACACCTTC
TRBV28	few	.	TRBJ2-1	CASSFSPAGFRNEQFF	TGTGCCAGCAGTTTCTCTCCTGCCGGGTTTAGGAATGAGCAGTTCTTC
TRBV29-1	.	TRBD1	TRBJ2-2	CSVRTGFTGELFF	TGCAGCGTCAGGACAGGGTTCACCGGGGAGCTGTTTTTT
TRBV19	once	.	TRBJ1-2	CASSSHIPNYGYTF	TGTGCCAGTAGTTCCCACATCCCTAACTATGGCTACACCTTC
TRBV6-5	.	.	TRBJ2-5	CASEVTVQETQYF	TGTGCCAGTGAGGTGACAGTTCAAGAGACCCAGTACTTC
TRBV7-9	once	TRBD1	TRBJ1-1	CASSLGQGFTEAFF	TGTGCCAGCAGCTTGGGACAGGGATTTACTGAAGCTTTCTTT
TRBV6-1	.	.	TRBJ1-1	CASSVPGTIMNTEAFF	TGTGCCAGCAGTGTTCCCGGGACAATCATGAACACTGAAGCTTTCTTT
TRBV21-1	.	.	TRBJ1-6	CASSNPLTGSRNSPLHF	TGTGCCAGCAGCAATCCCCTGACAGGGTCCCGTAATTCACCCCTCCACTTT
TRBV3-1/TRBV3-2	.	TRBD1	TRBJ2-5	CASSRDRDRQETQYF	TGTGCCAGCAGCCGGGACCGGGACAGGCAAGAGACCCAGTACTTC
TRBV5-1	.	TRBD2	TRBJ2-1	CASSPRGGRSDEQFF	TGCGCCAGCAGCCCGAGGGGCGGGAGATCGGATGAGCAGTTCTTC
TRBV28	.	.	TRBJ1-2	CASKAGDYGYTF	TGTGCCAGCAAGGCAGGGGACTATGGCTACACCTTC
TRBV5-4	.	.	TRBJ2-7	CASSPFGYVEQYF	TGTGCCAGCAGCCCCTTCGGGTACGTCGAGCAGTACTTC
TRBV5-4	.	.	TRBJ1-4	CASSLEAGANEKLFF	TGTGCCAGCAGCTTGGAAGCAGGCGCTAATGAAAAACTGTTTTTT
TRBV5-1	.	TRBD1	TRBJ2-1	CASSPGQGHSYNEQFF	TGCGCCAGCAGCCCGGGACAGGGGCACTCCTACAATGAGCAGTTCTTC
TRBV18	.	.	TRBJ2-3	CASSPPSTADTQYF	TGTGCCAGCTCACCCCCGAGTACCGCAGATACGCAGTATTTT
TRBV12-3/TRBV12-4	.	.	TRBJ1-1	CASSFKQGTEAFF	TGTGCCAGCAGTTTTAAACAGGGCACTGAAGCTTTCTTT
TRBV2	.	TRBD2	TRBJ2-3	CASSEGGGQGYIADTQYF	TGTGCCAGCAGTGAAGGGGGGGGTCAGGGATACATTGCGGATACGCAGTATTTT
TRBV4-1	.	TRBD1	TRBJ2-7	CASSHDSTVGTGDEQYF	TGCGCCAGCAGCCACGATTCCACCGTAGGGACAGGGGACGAGCAGTACTTC
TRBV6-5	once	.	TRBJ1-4	CASSWSRTNEKLFF	TGTGCCAGCAGTTGGAGCCGTACTAATGAAAAACTGTTTTTT
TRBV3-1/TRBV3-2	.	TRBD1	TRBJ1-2	CASSRQGGGYGYTF	TGTGCCAGCAGCCGACAGGGAGGCGGCTATGGCTACACCTTC